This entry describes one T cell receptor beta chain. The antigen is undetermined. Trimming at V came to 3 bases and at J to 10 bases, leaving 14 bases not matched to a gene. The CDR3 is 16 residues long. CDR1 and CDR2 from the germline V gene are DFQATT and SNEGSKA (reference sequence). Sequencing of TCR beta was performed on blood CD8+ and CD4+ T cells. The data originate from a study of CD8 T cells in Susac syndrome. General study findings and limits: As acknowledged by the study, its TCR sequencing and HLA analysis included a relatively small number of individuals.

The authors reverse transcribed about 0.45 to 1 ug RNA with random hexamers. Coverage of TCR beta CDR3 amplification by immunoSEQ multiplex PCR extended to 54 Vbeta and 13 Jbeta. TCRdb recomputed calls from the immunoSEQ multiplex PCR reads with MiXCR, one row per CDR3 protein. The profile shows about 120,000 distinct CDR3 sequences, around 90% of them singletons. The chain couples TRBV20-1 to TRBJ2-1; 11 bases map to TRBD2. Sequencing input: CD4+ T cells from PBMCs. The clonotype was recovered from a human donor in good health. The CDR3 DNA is TGCAGTGCTAGGGACCTAACTAGCGGGAGAATGTGGGAGCAGTTCTTC. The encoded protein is CSARDLTSGRMWEQFF.